This T cell receptor beta chain comes out of a study of blood T cell repertoires in COVID-19. Whole-study context: The United States, Italy and Spain supplied acute and convalescent COVID-19 samples. Sample material is recorded as cDNA or gDNA derived from T cells, B-cell-depleted T cells, or PBMCs.

Original processing notes: The authors estimated nucleated cell counts from reference gene primer amplification. Profiling relied on immunoSEQ multiplex PCR, and the TCRdb table lists in-frame clones only, not all of them. V and J calls and clone size follow that table, whereas D and trimming were derived from the DNA. The sample contains some 110,000 clones, 87% of which appear only once. This TCR was recovered from a man in his fifties with acute or convalescent COVID-19. What was sequenced was peripheral blood.

The CDR3 protein is CSAIDSSYNSPLHF. CDR3 DNA: TGCAGTGCTATTGACAGCTCCTATAATTCACCCCTCCACTTT. This chain connects TRBV20-1 to TRBJ1-6, with D possibly TRBD1 on 5 matching bases. CDR3 length equals 14 residues. Per the germline V gene, CDR1 is DFQATT and CDR2 is SNEGSKA (reference sequence). V lost 4 bases and J 0 bases, leaving 7 bases between the germline ends.